A selection of T cell receptor beta chains follows, all from one sample in a study of breast tumors, draining lymph nodes, adjacent tissues. TCRdb reprocessed the multiplex PCR reads via MiXCR and lists one record per CDR3 protein. Of 15,000 or so distinct CDR3 sequences in the sample, more than 45% were seen once. The sequenced sample was tumor-adjacent breast tissue. These receptors came from a female donor with breast cancer. Some clones in this sample may be carry-over from other donors' samples. CDR3s include the opening cysteine and the closing phenylalanine or tryptophan. Fields, in order: clone size, J gene, D gene, V gene, CDR3 DNA, CDR3 protein. The D gene is left open where the match is weak. Where a row states a size, it is once, few, many or the class of an expanded clone; other rows omit it.

>-|TRBJ2-3|-|TRBV5-1
TGCGCCAGCAGAAGGCTACCGGGAAAGTGGTATGTAGGAGATACGCAGTATTTT
CASRRLPGKWYVGDTQYF
>-|TRBJ2-7|-|TRBV12-3/TRBV12-4
TGTGCCAGCAGTTTGGCCCTTACCGCCTACGAGCAGTACTTC
CASSLALTAYEQYF
>few|TRBJ1-4|-|TRBV20-1
TGCAGTGCTAGACTGTGGGACGGTGAAAAACTGTTTTTT
CSARLWDGEKLFF
>many|TRBJ2-5|TRBD1|TRBV7-9
TGTGCCAGCAGCCCCTGGACAGGGGGAGGCGAGACCCAGTACTTC
CASSPWTGGGETQYF
>-|TRBJ2-1|TRBD2|TRBV5-6
TGTGCCAGCAGCTTACTAGCGGATGGGGACAATGAGCAGTTCTTC
CASSLLADGDNEQFF
>many|TRBJ2-2|-|TRBV30
TGTGCCTGGAGTGTACACCTGGAGGCCGGGGAGCTGTTTTTT
CAWSVHLEAGELFF
>-|TRBJ2-5|TRBD2|TRBV20-1
TGCAGTGCTATGTGGACTAGCGGGAGGCAAGAGACCCAGGACTTC
CSAMWTSGRQETQDF
>many|TRBJ2-7|-|TRBV6-1
TGTGCCAGCAGTGATCCACAGAGCTACGAGCAGTACTTC
CASSDPQSYEQYF
>many|TRBJ1-2|TRBD1|TRBV5-8
TGTGCCAGCAGCGGAGGACAGGGAAGCTCGAACTATGGCTACACCTTC
CASSGGQGSSNYGYTF
>-|TRBJ2-2|-|TRBV9
TGTGCCAGCAGCCCCCCCGGATTCGCCGGGGAGCTGTTTTTT
CASSPPGFAGELFF
>medium-sized|TRBJ1-2|-|TRBV4-1
TGCGCCAGCAGCCAGACCGCGGTGGGGTATGGCTACACCTTC
CASSQTAVGYGYTF
>many|TRBJ1-2|-|TRBV6-2/TRBV6-3
TGTGCCAGCACTCCGGCGGGGCTGATCTATGGCTACACCTTC
CASTPAGLIYGYTF
>medium-sized|TRBJ1-5|-|TRBV4-3
TGCGCCAGCAGCCAAGAAATCGGATGGAGCAATCAGCCCCAGCATTTT
CASSQEIGWSNQPQHF
>many|TRBJ1-4|TRBD1|TRBV7-8
TGTGCCAGCAGCTTGTACAGGGGTAATGAAAAACTGTTTTTT
CASSLYRGNEKLFF
>-|TRBJ1-2|-|TRBV7-9
TGTGCCAGCAGCTTAGCGAGGGAGGGCTACACCTTC
CASSLAREGYTF
>-|TRBJ1-6|-|TRBV3-1
TGTGCCAGCAGCCAAGATGACGGTTCACCCCTCCACTTT
CASSQDDGSPLHF
>many|TRBJ1-4|-|TRBV6-5
TGTGCCAGCAGTCCCATGACCGGGAATCCTAATGAAAAACTGTTTTTT
CASSPMTGNPNEKLFF
>many|TRBJ2-2|-|TRBV7-3
TGTGCCAGCAGCTTAGGGACGGAACGACCTACCGGGGAGCTGTTTTTT
CASSLGTERPTGELFF
>many|TRBJ2-7|TRBD1|TRBV11-2
TGTGCCAGCAGCTTAGAACAGGGGGCGCGATACGAGCAGTACTTC
CASSLEQGARYEQYF
>-|TRBJ2-1|TRBD2|TRBV7-3
TGTGCCAGCAGCTCGTCTAGCGGGAGGAATGAGCAGTTCTTC
CASSSSSGRNEQFF
>-|TRBJ2-5|TRBD2|TRBV7-9
TGTGCCAGCAGCGAGGGACTAGCGGGGGGGGAAGAGACCCAGTACTTC
CASSEGLAGGEETQYF
>many|TRBJ2-3|TRBD2|TRBV5-6
TGTGCCAGCAGCTCCCGCATTGCGCGGGGGGGGGATACGCAGTATTTT
CASSSRIARGGDTQYF
>medium-sized|TRBJ2-1|-|TRBV10-1
TGCGCCAGCAGCGAGCACCGCTTGCAAAGGATCTCGTTCTTC
CASSEHRLQRISFF
>-|TRBJ2-6|-|TRBV7-2
TGTGCCAGCAGCTTAATCAGCTCTGGGGCCAACGTCCTGACTTTC
CASSLISSGANVLTF
>many|TRBJ2-1|-|TRBV15
TGTGCCACCGTCGAGGGCCCCCACTCCTACAATGAGCAGTTCTTC
CATVEGPHSYNEQFF
>-|TRBJ1-4|TRBD1|TRBV29-1
TGCAGCGTAAAGATAGGAGGGGGCGTCACTAATGAAAAACTGTTTTTT
CSVKIGGGVTNEKLFF
>-|TRBJ2-7|TRBD1|TRBV5-5
TGTGCCAGCAGCGGGGGACAGGGGGCGCAGTACTTC
CASSGGQGAQYF
>few|TRBJ1-1|-|TRBV4-1
TGCGCCAGCAGCCAAGATTTCGGTCTGGTGGCTTTCTTT
CASSQDFGLVAFF
>-|TRBJ1-2|-|TRBV12-3/TRBV12-4
TGTGCCAGCAGTTTCCTTGGCGGGGGCGGACGCTATGGCTACACCTTC
CASSFLGGGGRYGYTF
>-|TRBJ1-6|-|TRBV6-1
TGTGCCAGCAGTCTGGGGGGAGGTGAAAATTCACCCCTCCACTTT
CASSLGGGENSPLHF
>-|TRBJ2-7|-|TRBV10-3
TGTGCCATCAGGGACCAGTCGGACGAGCAGTACTTC
CAIRDQSDEQYF
>medium-sized|TRBJ1-2|-|TRBV20-1
TGCAGTGCTAGGTTCGGCGTTGGGAATGGCTACACCTTC
CSARFGVGNGYTF
>-|TRBJ2-7|TRBD2|TRBV7-3
TGTGCCAGCAGCTCGGGACTAGAGGTCTACGAGCAGTACTTC
CASSSGLEVYEQYF
>-|TRBJ2-7|TRBD2|TRBV18
TGTGCCAGCTCACCACGCCCTAGCGGGAGCTACGAGCAGTACTTC
CASSPRPSGSYEQYF
>once|TRBJ1-5|-|TRBV2
TGTGCCAGCAGTGATCAGGGAGGTCAGCCCCAGCATTTT
CASSDQGGQPQHF
>medium-sized|TRBJ1-3|-|TRBV7-6
TGTGCCAGCAGCTTAGTGTTACAGGGTTCTGGAAACACCATATATTTT
CASSLVLQGSGNTIYF
>medium-sized|TRBJ2-7|TRBD2|TRBV6-6
TGTGCCAGCAGTCCGACTAGCGGGAGGACCAACGAGCAGTACTTC
CASSPTSGRTNEQYF
>-|TRBJ2-3|TRBD2|TRBV15
TGTGCCACCAGCAGAATGGGGACTAGCGGGAGTGGAACGTCACGTGAGCAGTATTTT
CATSRMGTSGSGTSREQYF
>-|TRBJ2-7|TRBD1|TRBV20-1
TGCAGTGCTAGACCCAGTTACCGGGACAGGGGGCGCGAGCAGTACTTC
CSARPSYRDRGREQYF
>-|TRBJ2-7|TRBD2|TRBV20-1
TGCAGTGCCAGGGAAGGGGAGGGCCATACCCCTTACGAGCAGTACTTC
CSAREGEGHTPYEQYF
>medium-sized|TRBJ2-5|-|TRBV7-2
TGTGCCAGCAGCTTACTCGGCGGCGAAGAGACCCAGTACTTC
CASSLLGGEETQYF
>-|TRBJ1-3|-|TRBV5-1
TGCGCCAGCAGCTTGTTAGGGGAACAGCGCCACTATGGCTACACCATATATTTT
CASSLLGEQRHYGYTIYF
>-|TRBJ1-5|-|TRBV11-2
TGTGCCAGCAGCCCGTGGGACGGAACCAATCAGCCCCAACATTTT
CASSPWDGTNQPQHF
>many|TRBJ2-7|TRBD1|TRBV27
TGTGCCAGCAGTTTACGCCGGGAACAGGGGGCGGTGGGGGTAACCTACGAGCAGTACTTC
CASSLRREQGAVGVTYEQYF
>many|TRBJ1-6|-|TRBV2
TGTGCGGGGGGCTTGAATTCACCCCTCCACTTT
CAGGLNSPLHF
>medium-sized|TRBJ2-5|-|TRBV12-2
TGTGCAAGTCGGCCACAGGGGCCCCGTCTTCAAGAGACCCAGTACTTC
CASRPQGPRLQETQYF
>once|TRBJ2-1|TRBD2|TRBV13
TGTGCCAGCAGCTTACGGCGGGAGTCAGGTTCCTACAATGAGCAGTTCTTC
CASSLRRESGSYNEQFF
>-|TRBJ1-6|-|TRBV7-4
TGTGCCAACAGCTTTTCCAGCCCGAAGACATTTCCTCATTCACCCCTCCACTTT
CANSFSSPKTFPHSPLHF
>many|TRBJ2-1|TRBD2|TRBV29-1
TGCAGCGTCCGCCCGAGGGGCCTAGCGGGAGTCGATGAGCAGTTCTTC
CSVRPRGLAGVDEQFF
>medium-sized|TRBJ2-2|-|TRBV4-2
TGTGCCAGCAGCCGGGGGAACACCGGGGAGCTGTTTTTT
CASSRGNTGELFF
>many|TRBJ1-5|-|TRBV10-3
TGTGCCATCAGTGAGACAGGCAAAAATCAGCCCCAGCATTTT
CAISETGKNQPQHF
>-|TRBJ1-6|-|TRBV20-1
TGCAGTGCTCCGGGTTCCACAGGGTTTAATTCACCCCTCCACTTT
CSAPGSTGFNSPLHF
>many|TRBJ2-5|-|TRBV5-1
TGCGCCAGCAGCTTCGGTGCCCTGGGAGAGACCCAGTACTTC
CASSFGALGETQYF
>-|TRBJ1-1|-|TRBV27
TGTGCCGGCAGTTTAATGGCGGGGGCGAACACTGAAGCTTTCTTT
CAGSLMAGANTEAFF
>few|TRBJ1-2|-|TRBV4-1
TGCGCCAGCAGCCAAGTGAGCAGGGGATATGGCTACACCTTC
CASSQVSRGYGYTF
>medium-sized|TRBJ1-2|-|TRBV20-1
TGCAGTGCTAGTGACGAAGGCTACACCTTC
CSASDEGYTF
>many|TRBJ2-7|TRBD2|TRBV6-5
TGTGCCAGCAGTCACTTTCGTACTAGCGGGAGGTACGAGCAGTACTTC
CASSHFRTSGRYEQYF